This T cell receptor beta chain comes out of a study of T-cell reconstitution after alpha-beta-depleted transplantation in children. Molecular barcoding with unique molecular identifiers was used for the TCRbeta library. MiXCR, applied by TCRdb to the PCR reads, yields one record per CDR3 protein. The table records roughly 790,000 distinct CDR3 sequences, under 20% of them present only once. This CDR3 is 14 amino acids long. V was shortened by 1 base and J by 2 bases, with 8 bases between the two germline ends. Germline loops: CDR1 SGHVS, CDR2 FNYEAQ. Points from the study as a whole: In patients about two months after transplant, alpha-beta T cells reportedly arose from several hundred expanded graft clones. The main origin of T-cell counts and diversity one year after transplant was newly produced T cells.

About this clonotype itself: The antigen is not known.

This receptor was obtained from a male patient under 18 who had a stem cell transplant for acute lymphoblastic leukemia, so the T cells may come from the graft donor. The material sequenced was PBMCs, mostly from graft donor cells, taken 360 days after TCRalphabeta/CD19-depleted stem cell transplant. V gene TRBV7-6 combines with J gene TRBJ2-5; the D is unclear. CDR3: CASSLGLQQETQYF. In DNA, the CDR3 is TGTGCCAGCAGCTTAGGTCTACAGCAAGAGACCCAGTACTTC.